The 16 T cell receptor beta chains given below trace back to one sample, sequenced in a study of CD8+ T cells in alopecia areata. Specified treatment: oral pan-JAK inhibitor, 5-10 mg twice daily. The sequencing template was cDNA reverse transcribed from extracted RNA. Libraries were prepared by immunoSEQ multiplex PCR; TCRdb keeps only in-frame clonotypes and omits some of them. In the table there are about 140,000 clones, around 86% of which are singletons. Sample: CD8+ T cells sorted from blood, taken at week 4, from a patient treated with tofacitinib. These receptors were obtained from a human donor with alopecia areata.

For this clone: One end of the junction does not line up with germline, which may come from a read error. The rearrangement joins TRBV7-7 to TRBJ2-3; D remains ambiguous. Germline V gives CDR1 SSHAT, CDR2 FNYEAQ (reference sequence). This CDR3 spans 13 amino acids. CDR3 bases: TGTGCTAGCAGCTTTGAGGTTACAGATACGCAGTATTTT. As protein: CASSFEVTDTQYF. Filled out from reference TRBV7-7 and TRBJ2-3, the complete variable domain reads GAGVSQSPRYKVTKRGQDVTLRCDPISSHATLYWYQQALGQGPEFLTYFNYEAQPDKSGLPSDRFSAERPEGSISTLTIQRTEQRDSAMYRCASSFEVTDTQYFGPGTRLTVL.

The rearrangement links TRBV15 to TRBJ2-7; D is uncertain. Looked up from germline, CDR1 is LNHNV and CDR2 is YYDKDF (reference sequence). V shed 0 bases and J shed 6 bases, with 21 bases lying between them. This CDR3 spans 17 amino acids. In nucleotides, the CDR3 is TGTGCCACCAGCAGAGATCGGTCCGCTAGGGTCCCTCGCGAGCAGTACTTC. Encoded protein: CATSRDRSARVPREQYF.

This chain links TRBV30 with TRBJ1-1; D is possibly TRBD1 (6 bases). From germline, CDR1 is GTSNPN and CDR2 SVGIG (reference sequence). The CDR3 runs 14 residues. Trimming removed 0 bases from V and 7 bases from J, with 15 bases in between. For the CDR3, the DNA is TGTGCCTGGAGTGTGGGGGGCAGAGGCAGTGAAGCTTTCTTT. Its protein product is CAWSVGGRGSEAFF.

V and J are TRBV18 and TRBJ2-6; unclear D gene. The CDR3 contains 16 residues. V dropped 2 bases and J dropped 0 bases, with 8 bases sitting between them. Germline CDR1 KGHSH, CDR2 LQKENI. In DNA form, the CDR3 reads TGTGCCAGCTCACCATCTGGGAACTCTGGGGCCAACGTCCTGACTTTC. Amino acids: CASSPSGNSGANVLTF.

The J gene is TRBJ2-7, the V gene TRBV5-1; D is undetermined. The CDR3 is 14 residues long. Germline CDR1 and CDR2: SGHRS and YFSETQ. Trimming took 0 bases from V and 2 from J, leaving 9 bases between them. This chain's CDR3 is CASSLAPQAYEQYF. In DNA form, the CDR3 reads TGCGCCAGCAGCTTGGCCCCGCAAGCCTACGAGCAGTACTTC.

The J gene is TRBJ2-1, the V gene TRBV6-5, with unresolved D. Trimming pared 0 bases from V and 4 bases from J, leaving 10 bases between. This CDR3 comprises 15 residues. Germline V gene sequence: CDR1 MNHEY, CDR2 SVGAGI. CDR3 DNA sequence: TGTGCCAGCAGTTACTCGATTATTGAGTACAATGAGCAGTTCTTC. Its protein is CASSYSIIEYNEQFF.

This chain links TRBV6-5 with TRBJ1-2; 7 bases align to TRBD1. The V and J ends lost 6 bases and 2 bases, in that order; junction bases with no gene match: 6. The CDR3 extends over 14 amino acids. Germline CDR1 MNHEY, CDR2 SVGAGI. CDR3 DNA sequence: TGTGCCAGCAGAAAGCGGGGACAGAACTATGGCTACACCTTC. Translation: CASRKRGQNYGYTF.

The sample holds one count of this clone. The chain recombines TRBV30 with TRBJ1-2, with 8 bases that match TRBD1. CDR3 length equals 13 residues. Germline CDR1 is GTSNPN and CDR2 is SVGIG (reference sequence). With 7 bases clipped from V and 7 bases from J, the junction kept 11 bases outside the gene matches. CDR3 DNA: TGTGCCTCTTTATGGGGCAGGGGGCTTGGCTACACCTTC. This codes for CASLWGRGLGYTF.

The rearrangement joins TRBV5-1 to TRBJ2-1; D is uncertain. V dropped 5 bases and J dropped 2 bases, with 8 bases sitting between them. This CDR3 spans 13 amino acids. The germline gives CDR1 SGHRS, CDR2 YFSETQ. The CDR3 loop reads CASRLYTYNEQFF. The DNA for the CDR3 is TGCGCCAGCAGACTTTATACCTACAATGAGCAGTTCTTC.

This clone was observed a few times. The V gene is TRBV5-6, the J gene TRBJ1-1; 12 nucleotides align to TRBD1. CDR1 is SGHDT, CDR2 YYEEEE, per germline. The CDR3 loop spans 17 amino acids. With 0 bases clipped from V and 0 bases from J, the junction kept 3 bases outside the gene matches. The CDR3 bases are TGTGCCAGCAGCTTGGAGGGACAGGGGGCAATGAACACTGAAGCTTTCTTT. Protein sequence: CASSLEGQGAMNTEAFF.

V gene TRBV27 combines with J gene TRBJ2-7; 8 bases agree with TRBD1. The germline gives CDR1 MNHEY, CDR2 SMNVEV (reference sequence). V was clipped by 5 bases and J by 7 bases; unmatched bases: 1. The CDR3 length is 11 residues. Here the CDR3 DNA reads TGTGCCAGCAGTACAGGGGGGGAGCAGTACTTC. Translated: CASSTGGEQYF.

This rearrangement joins TRBV4-1 to TRBJ1-1; the D is unclear. The germline gives CDR1 MGHRA, CDR2 YSYEKL. This CDR3 has 15 residues. V was cut by 2 bases and J by 3 bases, with 13 bases left in between. The CDR3 spells CASSQLGSGDTEAFF. In DNA form, the CDR3 reads TGCGCCAGCAGCCAATTGGGGTCAGGTGACACTGAAGCTTTCTTT.

V is TRBV9 and J is TRBJ1-2; no definite D call. This CDR3 is built from 15 residues. CDR1 is SGDLS, CDR2 YYNGEE, per germline. Trimming removed 0 bases from V and 3 bases from J, with 12 bases in between. This CDR3 is CASSVVDTSYYGYTF. For the CDR3, the DNA is TGTGCCAGCAGCGTAGTGGATACCTCTTACTATGGCTACACCTTC. The entire variable domain, with the rest obtained from reference TRBV9 and TRBJ1-2, is as follows: DSGVTQTPKHLITATGQRVTLRCSPRSGDLSVYWYQQSLDQGLQFLIQYYNGEERAKGNILERFSAQQFPDLHSELNLSSLELGDSALYFCASSVVDTSYYGYTFGSGTRLTVV.

This clone was observed a few times. This rearrangement joins TRBV10-3 to TRBJ2-7; no clear D gene. The CDR3 has 14 residues. Germline CDR1 reads ENHRY; CDR2 reads SYGVKD. Trimming left V 0 bases short and J 2 bases short, with 8 bases between. The CDR3 region is CAISESTTAYEQYF. Written as DNA, the CDR3 is TGTGCCATCAGTGAGTCGACCACCGCCTACGAGCAGTACTTC.

This clone was found once. CDR3 loop: CASSLDGLAGGPDTGELFF. CDR3 bases: TGTGCCAGCAGCTTAGACGGACTAGCGGGAGGGCCGGACACCGGGGAGCTGTTTTTT. The chain joins TRBV11-2 to TRBJ2-2; 15 positions agree with TRBD2. In germline, CDR1 is SGHAT, CDR2 FQNNGV. The CDR3 has 19 amino acids. V lost 0 bases to trimming and J lost 3 bases; unmatched junction nucleotides: 5.

The J gene is TRBJ2-3, the V gene TRBV10-3; TRBD2 might be the D (6 bases). V was clipped by 4 bases and J by 3 bases, with 20 bases between them. This CDR3 region has 17 residues. Per germline, CDR1 ENHRY and CDR2 SYGVKD. CDR3 sequence: CAISGAEGTQGTDTQYF. Here the CDR3 DNA reads TGTGCCATCAGTGGAGCGGAGGGAACGCAGGGTACAGATACGCAGTATTTT.